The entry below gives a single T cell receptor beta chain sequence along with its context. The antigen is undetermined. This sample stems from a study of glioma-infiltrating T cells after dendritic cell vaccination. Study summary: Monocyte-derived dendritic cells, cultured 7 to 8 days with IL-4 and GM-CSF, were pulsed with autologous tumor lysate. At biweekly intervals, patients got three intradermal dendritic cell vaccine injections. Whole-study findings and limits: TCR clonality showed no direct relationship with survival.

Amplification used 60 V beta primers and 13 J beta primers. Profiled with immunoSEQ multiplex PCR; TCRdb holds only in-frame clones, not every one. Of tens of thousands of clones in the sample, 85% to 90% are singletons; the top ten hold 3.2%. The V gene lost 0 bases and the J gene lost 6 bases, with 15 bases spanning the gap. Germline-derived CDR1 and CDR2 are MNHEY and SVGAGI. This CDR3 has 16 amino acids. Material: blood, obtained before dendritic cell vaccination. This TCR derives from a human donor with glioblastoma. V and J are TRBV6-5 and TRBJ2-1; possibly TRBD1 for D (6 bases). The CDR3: CASSYSVGADVNEQFF. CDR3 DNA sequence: TGTGCCAGCAGTTACTCCGTGGGGGCGGACGTCAATGAGCAGTTCTTC.